The 11 T cell receptor beta chains presented below share a single source sample, sequenced in a study of cytomegalovirus exposure and HLA in healthy donors. PCR used 60 Vbeta primers and 13 Jbeta primers. The method was immunoSEQ multiplex PCR; TCRdb's version includes in-frame clones alone and lacks a portion of them. The profile shows about 130,000 clones, 70% to 85% of them singletons. Sequencing input: PBMCs. The receptors stem from a boy aged 5-17 years in good health and CMV-seronegative.

The chain recombines TRBV6-1 with TRBJ1-5; no clear D gene. In germline, CDR1 is MNHNS, CDR2 SASEGT. CDR3 length equals 13 residues. V dropped 2 bases and J dropped 1 base, with 3 bases sitting between them. CDR3 in amino acids: CASSELSNQPQHF. DNA of the CDR3: TGTGCCAGCAGTGAACTGAGCAATCAGCCCCAGCATTTT.

The chain carries TRBV19 and TRBJ2-2; no firm D call. Germline V gives CDR1 LNHDA, CDR2 SQIVND (reference sequence). The CDR3 has 16 amino acids. V shed 6 bases and J shed 0 bases, with 14 bases lying between them. The CDR3 DNA is TGTGCCAGTAGAGAAGTCGGAGTTGCGAACACCGGGGAGCTGTTTTTT. It yields the protein CASREVGVANTGELFF.

This sequence joins TRBV7-9 and TRBJ2-1; 13 nucleotides match TRBD2. The J segment lost 5 bases and the V segment lost 6 bases, leaving 10 bases of the junction unmatched. The CDR3 loop spans 17 amino acids. Germline CDR1 and CDR2: SEHNR and FQNEAQ (reference sequence). As DNA, the CDR3 is TGTGCCAGCAGGCCGACAGGGGGACTAGCGGGGAACAATGAGCAGTTCTTC. It codes for CASRPTGGLAGNNEQFF.

The chain has TRBV5-4 and TRBJ2-7; 10 nucleotides match TRBD2. The V and J ends lost 0 bases and 2 bases, in that order; junction bases with no gene match: 2. Germline values: CDR1 SGHNT, CDR2 YYREEE (reference sequence). The CDR3 sequence is 15 residues long. In nucleotides, the CDR3 is TGTGCCAGCAGCTTGGGGACTAGCGGAGCCTACGAGCAGTACTTC. Translation gives CASSLGTSGAYEQYF.

The chain uses TRBV5-6 and TRBJ2-2, with D perhaps TRBD1 (5 bases). Germline lookup yields CDR1 SGHDT and CDR2 YYEEEE. V was shortened by 1 base and J by 12 bases, with 10 bases between the two germline ends. The CDR3 totals 12 residues. CDR3 sequence: CASSLSGAQLFF. DNA of the CDR3: TGTGCCAGCAGCTTGAGTGGGGCCCAGCTGTTTTTT.

The chain uses TRBV11-3 and TRBJ2-7, with 12 bases matching TRBD1. CDR3 size: 15 residues. CDR1 and CDR2 from the germline V gene are SGHNT and YENEEA. V lost 5 bases to trimming and J lost 5 bases; unmatched junction nucleotides: 7. CDR3 in amino acids: CASSQGTGGNHEQYF. In DNA, the CDR3 is TGTGCCAGCAGCCAGGGGACAGGGGGCAACCACGAGCAGTACTTC.

The CDR3 is CASSQGNEQFF. The DNA of the CDR3 is TGTGCCAGCAGTCAGGGTAATGAGCAGTTCTTC. This chain uses TRBV6-5 with TRBJ2-1, with a weak D call TRBD1 (5 bases). Trimming took 5 bases from V and 7 from J, leaving 6 bases between them. The CDR3 has 11 amino acids. Germline loops: CDR1 MNHEY, CDR2 SVGAGI.

The chain has TRBV18 and TRBJ1-2, with 11 nucleotides matching TRBD1. After removal of 0 bases from V and 10 bases from J, the junction contained 7 bases not matched to a gene. The CDR3 length is 15 residues. Per germline, CDR1 KGHSH and CDR2 LQKENI. CDR3 protein: CASSPPDRGPFAYTF. In nucleotides, the CDR3 is TGTGCCAGCTCACCACCGGACAGGGGGCCGTTCGCCTACACCTTC. The variable domain in full, completed from reference TRBV18 and TRBJ1-2, reads NAGVMQNPRHLVRRRGQEARLRCSPMKGHSHVYWYRQLPEEGLKFMVYLQKENIIDESGMPKERFSAEFPKEGPSILRIQQVVRGDSAAYFCASSPPDRGPFAYTFGSGTRLTVV.

The chain is built from TRBV2 and TRBJ2-7; 7 bases agree with TRBD1. With V trimmed by 6 bases and J by 6 bases, 5 bases remained unmatched. The length of the CDR3 is 12 residues. Germline V gives CDR1 SNHLY, CDR2 FYNNEI. CDR3: CASRRQGAEQYF. Here the CDR3 DNA reads TGTGCCAGCAGGAGACAGGGTGCCGAGCAGTACTTC.

CDR3 in amino acids: CSVCRTGNTEAFF. The DNA of the CDR3 is TGCAGCGTTTGTAGGACAGGGAACACTGAAGCTTTCTTT. V gene TRBV29-1 combines with J gene TRBJ1-1, with 7 bases fitting TRBD1. The CDR3 runs 13 residues. Trimming cost V 5 bases and J 1 base; bases outside gene matches: 4. Germline CDR1 and CDR2: SQVTM and ANQGSEA. Full variable domain (remainder filled in from reference TRBV29-1 and TRBJ1-1): SAVISQKPSRDICQRGTSLTIQCQVDSQVTMMFWYRQQPGQSLTLIATANQGSEATYESGFVIDKFPISRPNLTFSTLTVSNMSPEDSSIYLCSVCRTGNTEAFFGQGTRLTVV.

This chain connects TRBV5-1 to TRBJ1-2, with TRBD1 identical over 11 bases. V was pared by 1 base and J by 6 bases, with 2 bases of the junction left unmatched. Germline assignment: CDR1 SGHRS and CDR2 YFSETQ. The CDR3 totals 14 residues. CDR3 loop: CASSLRGQGDGYTF. The CDR3 region has the DNA TGCGCCAGCAGCTTGAGGGGACAGGGGGATGGCTACACCTTC. The full variable domain, rest sourced from reference TRBV5-1 and TRBJ1-2, is KAGVTQTPRYLIKTRGQQVTLSCSPISGHRSVSWYQQTPGQGLQFLFEYFSETQRNKGNFPGRFSGRQFSNSRSEMNVSTLELGDSALYLCASSLRGQGDGYTFGSGTRLTVV.